This T cell receptor (beta chain) is drawn from a study of T cell repertoires in cytomegalovirus infection. On this clonotype itself: Its specificity is not known.

In TCRdb, the reads were re-called with MiXCR into one record per CDR3 protein. Counted here are approximately 390,000 distinct CDR3 sequences, about 35% occurring once; the ten biggest clones make up approximately 13%. J was trimmed by 15 bases and V by 5 bases; bases with no gene match: 9. Germline assignment: CDR1 SQVTM and CDR2 ANQGSEA. The CDR3 sequence is 12 residues long. The clonotype was recovered from a human donor in good health (CMV status not recorded). Some clones in this sample may be carry-over from other donors' samples. J is TRBJ2-1 and V is TRBV29-1, with 11 bases matching TRBD2. The material was cultured PBMCs, obtained from culture after CMV antigen stimulation. The CDR3 DNA is TGCAGCGTTCTCGGGACTAGCGGCTCTACGTTCTTC. Its translation: CSVLGTSGSTFF.